The 12 T cell receptor beta chains below come from one sample, sequenced in a study of CD8 T cells in ankylosing spondylitis. In TCRdb, the 5' RACE reads were re-called with MiXCR into one record per CDR3 protein. The table lists a few hundred thousand distinct CDR3 sequences, under 12% of them singletons. Sequenced input: blood, either unsorted or a sorted T cell fraction (not recorded which). All receptors come from a male donor with ankylosing spondylitis or in good health (not recorded which).

Ten or more counts support this clonotype. The chain combines TRBV5-1 with TRBJ1-1; no definite D call. This CDR3 has 13 residues. V lost 4 bases to trimming and J lost 4 bases, with 11 bases between them. The germline CDR1 and CDR2 sequences are SGHRS and YFSETQ. CDR3 coding DNA: TGCGCCAGCAGCCCACAAAGCGGCACTGAAGCTTTCTTT. Its protein is CASSPQSGTEAFF.

Only a few counts were recorded for this clonotype. The chain couples TRBV6-1 to TRBJ2-1, with D tentatively TRBD1 or TRBD2 (6 bases each). Trimming shortened V by 10 bases and J by 1 base, and 17 bases separated the two germline ends. CDR1 and CDR2 (germline): MNHNS, SASEGT. The CDR3 extends over 15 amino acids. The CDR3 DNA reads as TGTGCCACCGGACGTCGGGGGCAATCCTACAATGAGCAGTTCTTC. It specifies CATGRRGQSYNEQFF.

In this sample, this clonotype turned up many times. This chain joins TRBV12-3 or TRBV12-4 and TRBJ2-5; D possibly corresponds to TRBD1 (5 bases). V gave up 4 bases and J gave up 0 bases, with 12 bases separating them. The CDR3 is 15 residues long. The DNA of the CDR3 is TGTGCCAGCAGTTCATTCCAGGGAAACCAAGAGACCCAGTACTTC. This translates into CASSSFQGNQETQYF.

The rearrangement links TRBV12-3 or TRBV12-4 to TRBJ2-5; no definite D call. The CDR3 consists of 13 residues. V lost 6 bases and J 1 base, leaving 9 bases between the germline ends. DNA of the CDR3: TGTGCCAGCAGCTACAAGCCCCAAGAGACCCAGTACTTC. Protein sequence: CASSYKPQETQYF.

This clonotype was counted at least ten times. J is TRBJ2-1 and V is TRBV29-1; D is perhaps TRBD1 or TRBD2 (5 bases each). V shed 1 base and J shed 8 bases, with 15 bases lying between them. Germline-derived CDR1 and CDR2 are SQVTM and ANQGSEA. The CDR3 is 14 amino acids. Here the CDR3 DNA reads TGCAGCGTTGAAGGGTGGGTGGGGGTTGATGAGCAGTTCTTC. Residues: CSVEGWVGVDEQFF.

This clonotype was found many times. The genes are TRBV5-1 and TRBJ1-1; possible D gene TRBD1, 5 bases. V was shortened by 0 bases and J by 0 bases, with 9 bases between the two germline ends. The CDR3 runs 15 residues. Germline loops: CDR1 SGHRS, CDR2 YFSETQ. Here the CDR3 reads CASSLAPGMNTEAFF. The CDR3 DNA follows: TGCGCCAGCAGCTTGGCCCCAGGGATGAACACTGAAGCTTTCTTT.

This clonotype came up many times. The V call is TRBV11-2, the J call TRBJ1-5; 7 nucleotides align to TRBD1. Germline V gives CDR1 SGHAT, CDR2 FQNNGV. V trimming: 4 bases; J trimming: 6 bases; junction bases outside the gene matches: 3. This CDR3 comprises 13 residues. CDR3 nucleotides: TGTGCCAGCAGCTCAGGGGGAAGTCAGCCCCAGCATTTT. Translated, it gives CASSSGGSQPQHF.

The chain carries TRBV28 and TRBJ2-5; D might be TRBD2 (5 bases). CDR3 length: 12 amino acids. Trimming pared 6 bases from V and 5 bases from J, leaving 10 bases between. The germline V gene has CDR1 MDHEN and CDR2 SYDVKM. The CDR3 protein is CASRTGGETQYF. DNA of the CDR3: TGTGCCAGCAGGACCGGCGGGGAGACCCAGTACTTC. The whole variable domain, remainder taken from reference TRBV28 and TRBJ2-5, is DVKVTQSSRYLVKRTGEKVFLECVQDMDHENMFWYRQDPGLGLRLIYFSYDVKMKEKGDIPEGYSVSREKKERFSLILESASTNQTSMYLCASRTGGETQYFGPGTRLLVL.

This clonotype was picked up many times. This chain uses TRBV12-3 or TRBV12-4 with TRBJ1-2, with 8 bases matching TRBD1. Trimming at V came to 4 bases and at J to 5 bases, leaving 9 bases not matched to a gene. The CDR3 covers 15 residues. Written as DNA, the CDR3 is TGTGCCAGCAGTTCGACAGGGGATCGGGGTTATGGCTACACCTTC. This encodes CASSSTGDRGYGYTF.

This clonotype was counted ten times or more. Relative to the germline gene, one junction end is altered; a read error may explain this. The chain joins TRBV5-1 to TRBJ2-7; D possibly corresponds to TRBD1 (6 bases). The length of the CDR3 is 10 residues. Germline CDR1 SGHRS, CDR2 YFSETQ. CDR3 nucleotide sequence: TGCGCCATCCCGCCTGGACAGTTCTTCTTC. Protein: CAIPPGQFFF.

The chain recombines TRBV7-2 with TRBJ2-3, with D uncertain. Between the trimmed V and J ends, which lost 5 bases and 2 bases, there was a span of 14 bases. There are 15 residues in the CDR3. Germline V CDR1 and CDR2: SGHTA, FQGNSA. The CDR3 DNA sequence: TGTGCCAGCAGCGTGGGTACTGACATCACAGATACGCAGTATTTT. This sequence encodes CASSVGTDITDTQYF.

The count of this clonotype is one. No conserved phenylalanine or tryptophan ends this CDR3, so it is likely a read error. The rearrangement uses TRBV5-1 and TRBJ2-5; D may be TRBD1 (5 bases). The V gene lost 3 bases and the J gene lost 2 bases, with 11 bases spanning the gap. Germline lookup yields CDR1 SGHRS and CDR2 YFSETQ. The CDR3 loop spans 14 amino acids. The CDR3 protein is CASSWLAGQETQYL. The CDR3 DNA reads TGCGCCAGCAGCTGGCTGGCAGGGCAAGAGACCCAGTACTTA.